This T cell receptor beta chain was profiled in a study of T-cell reconstitution after alpha-beta-depleted transplantation in children. Overall study findings and caveats: The main origin of T-cell counts and diversity one year after transplant was newly produced T cells.

In germline, CDR1 is SGHRS, CDR2 YFSETQ. This CDR3 has 14 amino acids. Trimming removed 0 bases from V and 5 bases from J, with 11 bases in between. Unique molecular identifiers were built into the TCRbeta library. TCRdb recomputed calls from the PCR reads with MiXCR, one row per CDR3 protein. This table has approximately 110,000 distinct CDR3 sequences, 9% to 12% appearing once. This clonotype has ten or more counts. As yet, its antigen is unknown. This material consisted of PBMCs, taken before TCRalphabeta/CD19-depleted stem cell transplant. The source of this sequence is a boy aged 2 to 9 with acute lymphoblastic leukemia, due to receive a stem cell transplant. V and J are TRBV5-1 and TRBJ1-1; perhaps TRBD1 as D (6 bases). CDR3 sequence: CASSLDTGRTEAFF. Here the CDR3 DNA reads TGCGCCAGCAGCTTGGATACAGGGAGGACTGAAGCTTTCTTT. Complete variable domain (other parts from reference TRBV5-1 and TRBJ1-1): KAGVTQTPRYLIKTRGQQVTLSCSPISGHRSVSWYQQTPGQGLQFLFEYFSETQRNKGNFPGRFSGRQFSNSRSEMNVSTLELGDSALYLCASSLDTGRTEAFFGQGTRLTVV.